This TCR beta chain was identified during a study of blood T cell repertoires in COVID-19. V lost 0 bases and J lost 6; bases outside the gene matches: 19. Germline CDR1 is LGHNA and CDR2 is YSLEER. This CDR3 has 20 residues. Profiling relied on immunoSEQ multiplex PCR, and the TCRdb table lists in-frame clones only, not all of them. The table records fewer than 350,000 clones, 90% of them present only once. The chain joins TRBV4-3 to TRBJ2-1, with 8 bases matching TRBD2. This sequence originates from a woman between 18 and 29 years old with acute COVID-19. Sequencing input: PBMCs or T cells enriched from blood (not recorded which). The CDR3: CASSQEILPPAGARGNEQFF. The CDR3 bases are TGCGCCAGCAGCCAAGAAATCCTTCCTCCAGCGGGAGCTCGAGGCAATGAGCAGTTCTTC.